This record looks at one T cell receptor beta chain sequence and its context. Original data processing: Estimated nucleated cell counts came from reference gene primer amplification. Method: immunoSEQ multiplex PCR; TCRdb's copy keeps in-frame clones and lacks some. From that table come the V and J calls and clone size; the DNA was used to work out D and trimming. The sample consists of 89,000 or so clones, 75% to 90% of them appearing once. The sample is drawn from a study of blood T cell repertoires in COVID-19. Study-level background: Donors in the United States, Italy and Spain gave samples during acute or convalescent COVID-19. T cells, B-cell-depleted T cells, or PBMCs provided the cDNA or gDNA that served as material.

V shed 4 bases and J 4 bases; nucleotides not matched to a gene: 7. CDR1 WNHNN and CDR2 SYGVQD come from the germline V gene (reference sequence). The CDR3 covers 15 residues. The J gene is TRBJ1-1, the V gene TRBV10-1; 9 bases are shared with TRBD1. The TCR originated in an elderly man with acute or convalescent COVID-19. The specimen sequenced was peripheral blood. This CDR3 is CASSAPGQGFTEAFF. In nucleotides, the CDR3 is TGCGCCAGCAGTGCTCCGGGACAGGGATTCACTGAAGCTTTCTTT.